The clone carrying this T cell receptor beta chain was observed at least ten times. What it binds is unknown. This CDR3 spans 15 amino acids. Trimming took 5 bases from V and 4 from J; bases not matched to a gene: 8. CDR1 is LNHDA and CDR2 is SQIVND in the germline V gene (reference sequence). Time point reported: sample taken at primary tumor resection. The data stem from a study of spatial heterogeneity in lung cancer. In the study overall: A strong correlation was found between TCR transcript counts in tumor regions and a T cell module score derived from matched bulk RNA-seq. The study's findings and limits: In tumors, expanded intratumoral alpha and beta TCR counts tracked mutation counts.

Each CDR3 protein gets one entry after TCRdb re-called the 5' RACE reads with MiXCR. The sample holds fewer than 20,000 distinct CDR3 sequences; more than 6.5% are singletons and the top ten take around 20%. The chain couples TRBV19 to TRBJ2-5, with 9 bases identical to TRBD1. This clonotype was obtained from a female donor with early-stage non-small cell lung cancer. Specimen: lung tumor tissue, collected at surgery. In DNA, the CDR3 is TGTGCCAGTAGTCCCCTGGACAGGGGAAGAGAGACCCAGTACTTC. This encodes CASSPLDRGRETQYF.